The subject of this entry is one T cell receptor beta chain. What it binds is not known. The CDR3 contains 17 residues. The V gene lost 0 bases and the J gene lost 4 bases, with 19 bases spanning the gap. Germline assignment: CDR1 LGHDT and CDR2 YNNKEL (reference sequence). The sample originates from a study of blood T cells in healthy people across ages. Study-wide findings and caveats: The fall in TCR beta diversity per million T cells was roughly linear with age.

The second PCR ran roughly 6 to 11 cycles with a sample-barcoded 5' primer and J-beta primers. TCRdb redid the calling of the 5' RACE reads with MiXCR, one entry per CDR3 protein. The table records more than 650,000 distinct CDR3 sequences, approximately 21% of them present only once. Source material: blood. The TCR was taken from an older man in good health. This sequence joins TRBV3-1 and TRBJ2-7; D ambiguous. The CDR3 is CASSQDLSPGYTYEQYF. In DNA form, the CDR3 reads TGTGCCAGCAGCCAAGACCTGTCTCCGGGCTATACATACGAGCAGTACTTC.